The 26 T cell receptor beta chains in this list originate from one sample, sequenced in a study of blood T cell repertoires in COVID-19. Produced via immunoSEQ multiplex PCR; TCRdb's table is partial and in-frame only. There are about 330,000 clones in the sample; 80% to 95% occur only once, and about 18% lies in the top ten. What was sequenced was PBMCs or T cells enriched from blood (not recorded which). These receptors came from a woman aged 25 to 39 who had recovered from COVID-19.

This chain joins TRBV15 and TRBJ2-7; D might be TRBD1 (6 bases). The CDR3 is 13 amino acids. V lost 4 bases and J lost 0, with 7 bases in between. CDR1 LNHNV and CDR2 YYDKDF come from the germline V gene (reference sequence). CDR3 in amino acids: CATSMDSSYEQYF. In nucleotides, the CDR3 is TGTGCCACCAGCATGGACAGCTCCTACGAGCAGTACTTC.

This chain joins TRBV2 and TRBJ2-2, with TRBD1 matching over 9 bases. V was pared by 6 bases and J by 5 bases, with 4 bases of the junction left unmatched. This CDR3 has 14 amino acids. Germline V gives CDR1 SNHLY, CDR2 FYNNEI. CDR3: CASRGTGRTGELFF. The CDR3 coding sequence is TGTGCCAGCAGGGGGACAGGGCGGACCGGGGAGCTGTTTTTT.

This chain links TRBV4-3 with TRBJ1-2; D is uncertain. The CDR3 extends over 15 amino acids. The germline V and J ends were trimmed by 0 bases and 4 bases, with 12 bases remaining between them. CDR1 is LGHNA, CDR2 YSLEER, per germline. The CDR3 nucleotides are TGCGCCAGCAGCCAAGATATCACATATCGCTATGGCTACACCTTC. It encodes CASSQDITYRYGYTF.

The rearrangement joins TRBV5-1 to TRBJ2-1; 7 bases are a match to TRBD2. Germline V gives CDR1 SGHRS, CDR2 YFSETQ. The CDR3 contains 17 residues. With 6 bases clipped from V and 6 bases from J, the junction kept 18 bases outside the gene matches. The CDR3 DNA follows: TGCGCCAGCAAACACAGCGGGACGGGGCTTGGGGGCAATGAGCAGTTCTTC. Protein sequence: CASKHSGTGLGGNEQFF.

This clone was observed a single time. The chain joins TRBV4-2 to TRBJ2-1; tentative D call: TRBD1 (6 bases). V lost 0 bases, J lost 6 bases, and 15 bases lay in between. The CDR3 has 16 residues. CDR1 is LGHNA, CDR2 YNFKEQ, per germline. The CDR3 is CASSQEAQGPANEQFF. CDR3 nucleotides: TGTGCCAGCAGCCAAGAGGCCCAGGGGCCGGCCAATGAGCAGTTCTTC.

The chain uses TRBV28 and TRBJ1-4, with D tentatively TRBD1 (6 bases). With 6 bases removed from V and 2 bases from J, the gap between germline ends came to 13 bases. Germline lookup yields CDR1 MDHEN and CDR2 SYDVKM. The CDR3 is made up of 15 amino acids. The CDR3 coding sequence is TGTGCCAGCAGCGCGCCTACAGGGACTAATGAAAAACTGTTTTTT. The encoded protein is CASSAPTGTNEKLFF.

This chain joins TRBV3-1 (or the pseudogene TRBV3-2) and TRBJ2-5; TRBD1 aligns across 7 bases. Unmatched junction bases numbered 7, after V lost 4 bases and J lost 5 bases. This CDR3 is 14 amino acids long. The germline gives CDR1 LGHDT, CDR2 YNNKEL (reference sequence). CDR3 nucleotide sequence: TGTGCCAGCAGCCTACAGGGGCGGAGGGAGACCCAGTACTTC. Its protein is CASSLQGRRETQYF.

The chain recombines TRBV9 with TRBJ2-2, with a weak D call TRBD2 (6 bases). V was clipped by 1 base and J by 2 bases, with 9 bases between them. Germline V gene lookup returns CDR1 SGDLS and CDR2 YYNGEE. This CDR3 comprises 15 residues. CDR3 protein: CASSVSGTNTGELFF. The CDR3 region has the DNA TGTGCCAGCAGCGTATCCGGGACTAACACCGGGGAGCTGTTTTTT. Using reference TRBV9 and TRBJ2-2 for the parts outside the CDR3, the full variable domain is DSGVTQTPKHLITATGQRVTLRCSPRSGDLSVYWYQQSLDQGLQFLIQYYNGEERAKGNILERFSAQQFPDLHSELNLSSLELGDSALYFCASSVSGTNTGELFFGEGSRLTVL.

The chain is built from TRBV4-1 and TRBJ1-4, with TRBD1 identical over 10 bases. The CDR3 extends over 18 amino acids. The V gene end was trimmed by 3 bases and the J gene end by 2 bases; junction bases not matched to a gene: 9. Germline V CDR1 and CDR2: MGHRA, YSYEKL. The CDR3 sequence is CASSHPRDRGLTNEKLFF. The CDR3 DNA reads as TGCGCCAGCAGCCACCCCCGGGACAGGGGCTTGACTAATGAAAAACTGTTTTTT.

CDR3 nucleotide sequence: TGTGCCAGCAGTAAAACGGGGTCGGGGAATATTCAGTACTTC. This translates into CASSKTGSGNIQYF. This chain uses TRBV28 with TRBJ2-4; weak D call: TRBD2 (5 bases). The CDR3 runs 14 residues. Germline loops: CDR1 MDHEN, CDR2 SYDVKM. Trimming stripped 5 bases from V and 10 bases from J, with 18 bases between.

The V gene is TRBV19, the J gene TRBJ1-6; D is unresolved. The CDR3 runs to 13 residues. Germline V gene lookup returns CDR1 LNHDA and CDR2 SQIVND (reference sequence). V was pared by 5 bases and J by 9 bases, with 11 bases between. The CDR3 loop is CASSPNFGSPLHF. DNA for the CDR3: TGTGCCAGTAGTCCCAACTTTGGTTCACCCCTCCACTTT.

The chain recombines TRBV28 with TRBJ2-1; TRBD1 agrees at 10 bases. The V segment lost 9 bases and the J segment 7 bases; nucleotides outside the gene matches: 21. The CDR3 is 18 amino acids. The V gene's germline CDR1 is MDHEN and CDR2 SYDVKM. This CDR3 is CASNRDRGQTRITNEQFF. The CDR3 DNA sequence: TGTGCCAGTAACCGGGACAGGGGCCAGACTAGAATAACGAATGAGCAGTTCTTC. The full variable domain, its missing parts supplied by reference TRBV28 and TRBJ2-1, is DVKVTQSSRYLVKRTGEKVFLECVQDMDHENMFWYRQDPGLGLRLIYFSYDVKMKEKGDIPEGYSVSREKKERFSLILESASTNQTSMYLCASNRDRGQTRITNEQFFGPGTRLTVL.

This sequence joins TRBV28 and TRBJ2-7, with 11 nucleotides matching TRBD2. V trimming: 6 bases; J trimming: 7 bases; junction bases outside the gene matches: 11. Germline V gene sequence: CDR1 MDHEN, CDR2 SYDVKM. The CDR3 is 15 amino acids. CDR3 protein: CASRPSSGRLGEQYF. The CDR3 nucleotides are TGTGCCAGCAGGCCTTCTAGCGGGAGGCTGGGGGAGCAGTACTTC.

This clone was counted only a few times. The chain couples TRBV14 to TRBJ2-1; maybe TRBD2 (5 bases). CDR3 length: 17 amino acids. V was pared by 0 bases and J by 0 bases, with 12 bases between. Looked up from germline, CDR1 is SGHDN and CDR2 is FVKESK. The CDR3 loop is CASSQEGADRSYNEQFF. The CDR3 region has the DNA TGTGCCAGCAGCCAAGAAGGAGCGGACCGCTCCTACAATGAGCAGTTCTTC.

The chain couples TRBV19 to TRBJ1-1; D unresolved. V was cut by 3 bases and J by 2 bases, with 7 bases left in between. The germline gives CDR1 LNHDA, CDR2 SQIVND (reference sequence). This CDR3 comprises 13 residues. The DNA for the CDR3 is TGTGCCAGTAGTATCGGTCGAAACACTGAAGCTTTCTTT. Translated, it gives CASSIGRNTEAFF. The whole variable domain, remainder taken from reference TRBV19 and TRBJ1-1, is DGGITQSPKYLFRKEGQNVTLSCEQNLNHDAMYWYRQDPGQGLRLIYYSQIVNDFQKGDIAEGYSVSREKKESFPLTVTSAQKNPTAFYLCASSIGRNTEAFFGQGTRLTVV.

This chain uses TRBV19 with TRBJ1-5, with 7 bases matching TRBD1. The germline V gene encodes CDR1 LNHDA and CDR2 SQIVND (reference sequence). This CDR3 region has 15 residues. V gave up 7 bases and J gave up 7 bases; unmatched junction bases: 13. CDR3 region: CASTHRKGAQQPQHF. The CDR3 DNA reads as TGTGCCAGTACCCACCGTAAGGGGGCTCAGCAGCCCCAGCATTTT.

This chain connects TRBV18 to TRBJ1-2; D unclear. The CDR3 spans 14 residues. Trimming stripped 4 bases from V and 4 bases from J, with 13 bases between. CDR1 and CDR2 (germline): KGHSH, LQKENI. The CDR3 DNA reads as TGTGCCAGCTCACGGTCAGCGAATATCTATGGCTACACCTTC. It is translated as CASSRSANIYGYTF.

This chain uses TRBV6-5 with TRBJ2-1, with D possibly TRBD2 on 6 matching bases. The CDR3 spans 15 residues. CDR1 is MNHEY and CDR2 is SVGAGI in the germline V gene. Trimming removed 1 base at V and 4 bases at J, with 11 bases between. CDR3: CASSYLAGKYNEQFF. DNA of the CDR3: TGTGCCAGCAGTTACTTGGCGGGAAAATACAATGAGCAGTTCTTC.

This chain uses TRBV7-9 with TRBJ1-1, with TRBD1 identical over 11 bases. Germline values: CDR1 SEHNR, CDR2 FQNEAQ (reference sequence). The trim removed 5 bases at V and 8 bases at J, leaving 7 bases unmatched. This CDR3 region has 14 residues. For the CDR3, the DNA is TGTGCCAGCAGCCCAGTGGACAGGGGGCCAGAAGCTTTCTTT. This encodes CASSPVDRGPEAFF.

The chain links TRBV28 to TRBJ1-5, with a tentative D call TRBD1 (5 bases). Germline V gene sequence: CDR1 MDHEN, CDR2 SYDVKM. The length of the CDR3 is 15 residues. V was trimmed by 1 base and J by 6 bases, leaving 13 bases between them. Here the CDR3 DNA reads TGTGCCAGCAGTTTATATGGGGGGGTGGGTCAGCCCCAGCATTTT. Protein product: CASSLYGGVGQPQHF.

DNA of the CDR3: TGTGCCAGCAGTTTCCGTGAAGAGGAGACCCAGTACTTC. The encoded protein is CASSFREEETQYF. The chain combines TRBV28 with TRBJ2-5; D ambiguous. The CDR3 length is 13 residues. The germline V gene encodes CDR1 MDHEN and CDR2 SYDVKM. V lost 3 bases to trimming and J lost 5 bases, with 10 bases between them. The full variable domain, with the rest looked up from reference TRBV28 and TRBJ2-5, is DVKVTQSSRYLVKRTGEKVFLECVQDMDHENMFWYRQDPGLGLRLIYFSYDVKMKEKGDIPEGYSVSREKKERFSLILESASTNQTSMYLCASSFREEETQYFGPGTRLLVL.

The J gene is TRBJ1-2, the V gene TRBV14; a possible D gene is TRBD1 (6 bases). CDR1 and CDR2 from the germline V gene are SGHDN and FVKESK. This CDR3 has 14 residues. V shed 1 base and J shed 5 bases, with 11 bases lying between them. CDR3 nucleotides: TGTGCCAGCAGCCAAGGTCTGGGGGCATATGGCTACACCTTC. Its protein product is CASSQGLGAYGYTF.

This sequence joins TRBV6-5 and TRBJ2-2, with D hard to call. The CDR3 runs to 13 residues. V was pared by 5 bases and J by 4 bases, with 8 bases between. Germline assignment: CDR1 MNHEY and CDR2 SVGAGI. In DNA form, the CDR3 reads TGTGCCAGCAGTACCTCGAGCACCGGGGAGCTGTTTTTT. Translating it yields CASSTSSTGELFF.

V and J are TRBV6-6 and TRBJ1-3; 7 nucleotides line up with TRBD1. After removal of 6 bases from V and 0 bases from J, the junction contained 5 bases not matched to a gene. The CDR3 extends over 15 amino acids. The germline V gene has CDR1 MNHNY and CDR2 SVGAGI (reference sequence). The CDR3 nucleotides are TGTGCCAGCAGCTTGGACAGGCACTCTGGAAACACCATATATTTT. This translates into CASSLDRHSGNTIYF.

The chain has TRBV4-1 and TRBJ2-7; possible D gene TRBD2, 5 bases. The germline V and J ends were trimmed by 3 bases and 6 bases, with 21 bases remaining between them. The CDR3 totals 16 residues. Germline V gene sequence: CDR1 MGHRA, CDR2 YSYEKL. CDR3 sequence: CASSHLLGSRSGEQYF. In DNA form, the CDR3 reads TGCGCCAGCAGCCACCTACTAGGGAGCCGGAGCGGCGAGCAGTACTTC.

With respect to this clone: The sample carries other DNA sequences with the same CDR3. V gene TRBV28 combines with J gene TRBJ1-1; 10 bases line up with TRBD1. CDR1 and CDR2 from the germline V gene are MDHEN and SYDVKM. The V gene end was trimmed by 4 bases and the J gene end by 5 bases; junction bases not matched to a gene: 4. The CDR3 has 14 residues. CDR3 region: CASSSGQGDTEAFF. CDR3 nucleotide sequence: TGTGCCAGCAGTTCCGGACAGGGGGATACTGAAGCTTTCTTT.